This paragraph reports one T cell receptor beta chain. Its specificity is not known. At collection, donors were nominally healthy, but unrecorded immune exposures were probable. J was trimmed by 8 bases and V by 4 bases; bases with no gene match: 7. The length of the CDR3 is 13 residues. CDR1 MNHNS and CDR2 SASEGT come from the germline V gene. 13 Jbeta primers and 60 Vbeta primers were used for the PCR. Libraries were prepared by immunoSEQ multiplex PCR; TCRdb keeps only in-frame clonotypes and omits some of them. The sample shows about 37,000 clones, around 69% of them seen only once. The data were obtained in a study of cytomegalovirus exposure and HLA in healthy donors. Overall study: Early release data held around 80 million unique TCRs from HLA-typed donors. The study, taken as a whole, reports: Productive rates of about 90% or about 30% were seen for most TCR beta V segments in an earlier analysis.

The sequence derives from a man between 25 and 39 years old in good health and CMV-seronegative. Sequenced: PBMCs. This chain joins TRBV6-1 and TRBJ1-2; 7 bases match TRBD1. CDR3 coding DNA: TGTGCCAGCAGTGCGAGAGACAGGGTCGGCTACACCTTC. Amino acid sequence: CASSARDRVGYTF.